The table lists the clone carrying this T cell receptor beta chain with a count of one. The data were obtained in a study of control samples from healthy donors and cancer patients. This CDR3 has 15 amino acids. V was cut by 0 bases and J by 5 bases, with 9 bases left in between. Germline assignment: CDR1 KGHDR and CDR2 SFDVKD. The table came from immunoSEQ multiplex PCR; TCRdb's copy has only in-frame clones and leaves some out. The data hold 89,000 or so clones, with roughly 86% observed a single time. The rearrangement uses TRBV24-1 and TRBJ2-2; no reliable D call. This TCR was recovered from a man in his fifties in good health. The sequenced sample consisted of blood. The CDR3 coding sequence is TGTGCCACCAGTGATTTGCTTCCCGGGACCGGGGAGCTGTTTTTT. Translating it yields CATSDLLPGTGELFF.